Listed below are T cell receptor beta chains from one sample, sequenced in a study of cytomegalovirus exposure and HLA in healthy donors. This table comes from immunoSEQ multiplex PCR, and its TCRdb copy is limited to in-frame clones, with some not included. In the table there are 100,000 to 150,000 clones, over 60% of which are singletons. Sequencing was performed on PBMCs. The receptors were gathered from a human donor in good health. Each CDR3 is given with its conserved first and last residue. The D gene is left open where the match is weak. Rows may omit the clone size; those that give it use once, few, many or a size class.

>-|TRBV27|-|TRBJ2-3
TGTGCCAGCAGCAGGGGATTCACAGATACGCAGTATTTT
CASSRGFTDTQYF
>-|TRBV9|TRBD2|TRBJ2-5
TGTGCCAGCAGCGAACTCGGGGGGTTATTGGAGACCCAGTACTTC
CASSELGGLLETQYF
>few|TRBV6-5|TRBD1|TRBJ2-2
TGTGCCAGCAGTTCCAACAGGGGGAACACCGGGGAGCTGTTTTTT
CASSSNRGNTGELFF
>-|TRBV19|-|TRBJ1-5
TGTGCCAGTAGTATACCCCCTCGGCCCCAGCATTTT
CASSIPPRPQHF
>-|TRBV7-2|-|TRBJ1-2
TGTGCCAGCGCTCGCCCAGGGGCGAATGGCTACACCTTC
CASARPGANGYTF
>-|TRBV6-5|TRBD1|TRBJ1-2
TGTGCCAGCAGACGCGGACAGGGACTCTATGGCTACACCTTC
CASRRGQGLYGYTF
>-|TRBV4-2|TRBD1|TRBJ1-2
TGTGCCAGCAGCCAAGTGGCAGGGGGGAAAGGTGGCTACACCTTC
CASSQVAGGKGGYTF
>-|TRBV5-1|-|TRBJ2-1
TGCGCCAGCAGCTTGGCGGTCTCAAGCTCCTACAATGAGCAGTTCTTC
CASSLAVSSSYNEQFF
>-|TRBV6-6|-|TRBJ1-5
TGTGCCAGCCACGGGGATCGAGGGCCCCAGCATTTT
CASHGDRGPQHF
>-|TRBV6-1|-|TRBJ1-5
TGTGCCAGCACCGACAGGAGACTACAGCCCCAGCATTTT
CASTDRRLQPQHF
>once|TRBV6-1|TRBD1|TRBJ1-1
TGTGCCAGCAGTGAAATAGCAGGGGGCGGAATGAACACTGGAGCTTTCTTT
CASSEIAGGGMNTGAFF
>-|TRBV11-2|-|TRBJ2-7
TGTGCCAGCAGCCATATCCTAGGCGAGCAGTACTTC
CASSHILGEQYF
>-|TRBV9|TRBD1|TRBJ2-1
TGTGCCAGCAGCCCCCGAGGACAGGCCTACTACAATGAGCAGTTCTTC
CASSPRGQAYYNEQFF
>-|TRBV11-2|TRBD2|TRBJ2-1
TGTGCCAGCAGCCCATTGAGCGGCGGGACTAGCGGGTTCTTC
CASSPLSGGTSGFF
>few|TRBV27|TRBD2|TRBJ2-7
TGTGCCAGCAGCCCTATAGCGGGAGGGACTTCCGCGCAGTACTTC
CASSPIAGGTSAQYF
>-|TRBV27|TRBD2|TRBJ2-7
TGTGCCAGCAGTTTCCCTCTGCCGGGACTAGTCTTCTACGAGCAGTACTTC
CASSFPLPGLVFYEQYF